One and the same sample provided the 20 T cell receptor beta chains below, sequenced in a study of blood T cell repertoires in COVID-19. TCRdb's table, derived via immunoSEQ multiplex PCR, lists solely in-frame clones and lacks some. The repertoire has some 280,000 clones, about nine tenths of them found once; the top ten carry about 0.94%. The source material was peripheral blood. The receptors come from a woman between 35 and 50 years old who had recovered from COVID-19.

The rearrangement uses TRBV19 and TRBJ2-7; D perhaps matches TRBD1 (6 bases). This CDR3 comprises 16 residues. Germline values: CDR1 LNHDA, CDR2 SQIVND (reference sequence). V lost 10 bases to trimming and J lost 6 bases, with 28 bases between them. This chain's CDR3 is CAIPLLDSRGSLEQYF. The CDR3 DNA sequence: TGTGCCATCCCGTTGTTGGACAGCAGAGGGTCTCTCGAGCAGTACTTC.

CDR3 amino acids: CASSQEGRNTEAFF. CDR3 coding DNA: TGTGCCAGCAGCCAGGAGGGTCGGAACACTGAAGCTTTCTTT. The chain combines TRBV3-1 (or the pseudogene TRBV3-2) with TRBJ1-1, with D hard to call. Germline lookup yields CDR1 LGHDT and CDR2 YNNKEL (reference sequence). The V end was cut by 3 bases, the J end by 1 base, with 9 bases between. CDR3 length: 14 residues.

This rearrangement joins TRBV7-2 to TRBJ2-7; D is unclear. The CDR3 runs to 13 residues. The V end was cut by 0 bases, the J end by 3 bases, with 6 bases between. Germline V gives CDR1 SGHTA, CDR2 FQGNSA. The CDR3 region is CASSLARSYEQYF. CDR3 DNA: TGTGCCAGCAGCTTAGCGAGGAGCTACGAGCAGTACTTC.

V and J are TRBV6-6 and TRBJ2-3; D is perhaps TRBD1 (5 bases). There are 15 residues in the CDR3. With 2 bases removed from V and 0 bases from J, the gap between germline ends came to 9 bases. CDR1 is MNHNY, CDR2 SVGAGI, per germline (reference sequence). The CDR3 DNA reads TGTGCCAGCAGTTACCACTACAGGAGCACAGATACGCAGTATTTT. Translating gives CASSYHYRSTDTQYF.

The gene calls are TRBV30 and TRBJ1-1; 7 nucleotides agree with TRBD1. The CDR3 length is 15 residues. CDR1 GTSNPN and CDR2 SVGIG come from the germline V gene (reference sequence). V dropped 1 base and J dropped 1; count of bases not matched to a gene: 6. The CDR3 DNA reads TGTGCCTGGAGTGGGATGGGACAGAAGAACACTGAAGCTTTCTTT. Amino acid sequence: CAWSGMGQKNTEAFF.

The chain employs TRBV18 and TRBJ2-3, with D uncertain. The CDR3 contains 14 residues. Trimming took off 3 bases at V and 2 bases at J, with 9 bases between the two ends. Germline V gene sequence: CDR1 KGHSH, CDR2 LQKENI. CDR3 sequence (DNA): TGTGCCAGCTCACCCGACTCCCTCACAGATACGCAGTATTTT. Translated: CASSPDSLTDTQYF.

The V gene is TRBV7-8, the J gene TRBJ2-1, with 9 positions matching TRBD1. Germline assignment: CDR1 SGHVS and CDR2 FQNEAQ. Trimming at V came to 10 bases and at J to 0 bases, leaving 7 bases not matched to a gene. This CDR3 has 15 residues. Here the CDR3 reads CATKQGASSYNEQFF. CDR3 DNA: TGTGCCACCAAACAGGGGGCAAGCTCCTACAATGAGCAGTTCTTC.

The chain employs TRBV3-1 (or the pseudogene TRBV3-2) and TRBJ1-4; D perhaps matches TRBD1 (5 bases). V was cut by 4 bases and J by 0 bases, with 9 bases left in between. This CDR3 spans 15 amino acids. Germline V gives CDR1 LGHDT, CDR2 YNNKEL (reference sequence). The CDR3 sequence is CASSLGGATNEKLFF. The CDR3 bases are TGTGCCAGCAGCCTCGGGGGGGCAACTAATGAAAAACTGTTTTTT.

The DNA for the CDR3 is TGTGCCAGCAGCCACCAGGGGATCGAGCAGTACTTC. This encodes CASSHQGIEQYF. The chain is built from TRBV3-1 (or the pseudogene TRBV3-2) and TRBJ2-7; TRBD1 might be the D (6 bases). The germline gives CDR1 LGHDT, CDR2 YNNKEL (reference sequence). The CDR3 contains 12 residues. With 3 bases removed from V and 6 bases from J, the gap between germline ends came to 9 bases.

This clone appeared once. The J gene is TRBJ1-2, the V gene TRBV30, with D unclear. The length of the CDR3 is 16 residues. Looked up from germline, CDR1 is GTSNPN and CDR2 is SVGIG (reference sequence). V gave up 3 bases and J gave up 8 bases, with 25 bases separating them. This CDR3 reads CAWSQRTEKWLRGYTF. CDR3 sequence (DNA): TGTGCCTGGAGCCAAAGGACTGAAAAATGGCTTCGGGGCTACACCTTC.

The genes are TRBV5-1 and TRBJ2-1, with TRBD2 matching over 11 bases. Unmatched junction bases numbered 5, after V lost 4 bases and J lost 5 bases. CDR1 SGHRS and CDR2 YFSETQ come from the germline V gene. This CDR3 has 15 residues. The CDR3 sequence is CASSPGLAGNNEQFF. Here the CDR3 DNA reads TGCGCCAGCAGCCCAGGACTAGCGGGTAACAATGAGCAGTTCTTC.

The chain couples TRBV7-2 to TRBJ1-2, with a tentative D call TRBD1 (6 bases). The germline V and J ends were trimmed by 7 bases and 0 bases, with 12 bases remaining between them. The CDR3 covers 14 residues. Germline CDR1 reads SGHTA; CDR2 reads FQGNSA. CDR3 bases: TGTGCCAGCACCATGGACAGAACTAACTATGGCTACACCTTC. It yields the protein CASTMDRTNYGYTF.

This sequence joins TRBV5-4 and TRBJ2-7; tentative D call: TRBD1 (6 bases). This CDR3 is built from 17 residues. From germline, CDR1 is SGHNT and CDR2 YYREEE (reference sequence). V was shortened by 1 base and J by 0 bases, with 17 bases between the two germline ends. The CDR3 protein is CASSLWDNRPLSYEQYF. The CDR3 DNA reads TGTGCCAGCAGCTTGTGGGACAATAGGCCGCTCTCCTACGAGCAGTACTTC.

This clone was observed a handful of times. V and J are TRBV5-1 and TRBJ2-1, with unresolved D. The CDR3 consists of 13 residues. Trimming removed 4 bases at V and 5 bases at J, with 10 bases between. Germline V gene sequence: CDR1 SGHRS, CDR2 YFSETQ. The CDR3 DNA reads as TGCGCCAGCAGCCAAACTACGGACAATGAGCAGTTCTTC. Translated, it gives CASSQTTDNEQFF.

This clone was detected only once. The chain combines TRBV11-2 with TRBJ2-3, with 10 bases fitting TRBD1. This CDR3 contains 15 residues. J was trimmed by 2 bases and V by 4 bases; bases with no gene match: 3. Looked up from germline, CDR1 is SGHAT and CDR2 is FQNNGV. CDR3: CASSWGTGVTDTQYF. CDR3 DNA sequence: TGTGCCAGCAGCTGGGGGACAGGGGTCACAGATACGCAGTATTTT.

The chain combines TRBV28 with TRBJ2-7; D is perhaps TRBD1 (7 bases). This CDR3 is built from 16 residues. The germline CDR1 and CDR2 sequences are MDHEN and SYDVKM. Trimming removed 7 bases at V and 4 bases at J, with 23 bases between. The CDR3 nucleotides read TGTGCCAGCACGTTCTCAGGGGGTGGAGGGGCTTACGAGCAGTACTTC. The encoded protein is CASTFSGGGGAYEQYF.

This sequence joins TRBV7-9 and TRBJ2-2; unclear D gene. Germline V gives CDR1 SEHNR, CDR2 FQNEAQ (reference sequence). The CDR3 consists of 15 residues. V lost 5 bases, J lost 0 bases, and 10 bases lay in between. The CDR3 DNA is TGTGCCAGCAGCGCTGCCGGAGCGAACACCGGGGAGCTGTTTTTT. As protein: CASSAAGANTGELFF.

The V call is TRBV7-9, the J call TRBJ2-7; D possibly corresponds to TRBD1 (5 bases). Germline V lookup: CDR1 SEHNR, CDR2 FQNEAQ (reference sequence). The CDR3 totals 13 residues. The V and J ends lost 6 bases and 4 bases respectively, with 13 bases between them. CDR3 region: CASSSDRVYEQYF. CDR3 coding DNA: TGTGCCAGCAGTTCCGACAGAGTATACGAGCAGTACTTC. The full variable domain, completed using reference TRBV7-9 and TRBJ2-7, is DTGVSQNPRHKITKRGQNVTFRCDPISEHNRLYWYRQTLGQGPEFLTYFQNEAQLEKSRLLSDRFSAERPKGSFSTLEIQRTEQGDSAMYLCASSSDRVYEQYFGPGTRLTVT.

The rearrangement links TRBV10-3 to TRBJ2-3; D remains unclear. Germline V gene data show CDR1 as ENHRY and CDR2 as SYGVKD. V lost 5 bases, J lost 2 bases, and 14 bases lay in between. The CDR3 runs to 15 residues. The CDR3 here is CAISYGPRSTDTQYF. The CDR3 DNA follows: TGTGCCATCAGTTATGGCCCCCGATCCACAGATACGCAGTATTTT.

This sequence joins TRBV19 and TRBJ1-1, with unresolved D. The germline CDR1 and CDR2 sequences are LNHDA and SQIVND (reference sequence). V was pared by 4 bases and J by 1 base, with 10 bases between. This CDR3 is 14 amino acids long. For the CDR3, the DNA is TGTGCCAGTAGTAAGATGCGACAGAACACTGAAGCTTTCTTT. As protein: CASSKMRQNTEAFF.